These 14 T cell receptor beta chains came from one sample sequenced in a study of shared clonotypes between healthy human individuals. The naive CD8 population came from CD45RO-negative cells selected for CCR7, without terminally differentiated effector memory CD45RA+ cells. Generated by immunoSEQ multiplex PCR, the TCRdb table keeps only in-frame clones and is missing some. Altogether under 850,000 clones are present, almost 95% being singletons, with the ten largest covering nearly 25%. The sample was naive CD8+ T cells sorted from blood. The receptors derive from a man aged 25-40 years in good health.

V is TRBV13 and J is TRBJ1-2; a possible D gene is TRBD1 (6 bases). Trimming left V 0 bases short and J 4 bases short, with 9 bases between. Germline V gives CDR1 PRHDT, CDR2 FYEKMQ (reference sequence). This CDR3 spans 14 amino acids. In nucleotides, the CDR3 is TGTGCCAGCAGCTTAGGGGACAGTCTCTATGGCTACACCTTC. It specifies CASSLGDSLYGYTF.

The chain joins TRBV27 to TRBJ2-1; perhaps D is TRBD1 or TRBD2 (6 bases each). The CDR3 sequence is 16 residues long. Trimming removed 7 bases from V and 8 bases from J, with 24 bases in between. Germline loops: CDR1 MNHEY, CDR2 SMNVEV (reference sequence). The CDR3 region is CASNPRGGAPLDEQFF. CDR3 DNA: TGTGCCAGCAACCCCAGGGGCGGGGCACCCCTCGATGAGCAGTTCTTC.

This clone has ten or more counts. V gene TRBV2 combines with J gene TRBJ2-2; 11 positions agree with TRBD2. This CDR3 has 19 residues. Trimming at V came to 3 bases and at J to 3 bases, leaving 12 bases not matched to a gene. Germline V gives CDR1 SNHLY, CDR2 FYNNEI. The CDR3: CASSDPISGSGRDTGELFF. The CDR3 bases are TGTGCCAGCAGTGATCCAATTTCGGGTAGCGGGAGGGACACCGGGGAGCTGTTTTTT.

The J gene is TRBJ2-5, the V gene TRBV13; D unclear. The germline V and J ends were trimmed by 0 bases and 3 bases, with 5 bases remaining between them. Germline lookup yields CDR1 PRHDT and CDR2 FYEKMQ (reference sequence). The CDR3 has 13 residues. The CDR3 DNA is TGTGCCAGCAGCTTAGGGCATAAAGAGACCCAGTACTTC. The encoded protein is CASSLGHKETQYF.

The genes are TRBV7-2 and TRBJ2-1, with 7 positions matching TRBD2. V lost 4 bases and J lost 4; bases outside the gene matches: 10. This CDR3 spans 16 amino acids. Germline V gene lookup returns CDR1 SGHTA and CDR2 FQGNSA. CDR3 loop: CASSSLEASGYNEQFF. CDR3 bases: TGTGCCAGCAGCTCCCTCGAGGCTAGCGGTTACAATGAGCAGTTCTTC.

The CDR3 DNA is TGCAGTGCTAGAGATCAGAGGGGCTACACCTTC. Its protein is CSARDQRGYTF. V and J are TRBV20-1 and TRBJ1-2; the D is unclear. Trimming removed 0 bases at V and 8 bases at J, with 7 bases between. The germline gives CDR1 DFQATT, CDR2 SNEGSKA (reference sequence). The CDR3 consists of 11 residues.

The CDR3 nucleotides are TGTGCCAGCAATGTTGGACTAGCGAGCTCCTACAATGAGCAGTTCTTC. Its protein is CASNVGLASSYNEQFF. The genes are TRBV9 and TRBJ2-1; 9 bases are a match to TRBD2. The trim removed 6 bases at V and 0 bases at J, leaving 7 bases unmatched. The CDR3 covers 16 residues. Germline V gives CDR1 SGDLS, CDR2 YYNGEE.

The chain combines TRBV7-6 with TRBJ2-7, with 11 bases aligning to TRBD2. CDR3 length: 18 residues. Germline-derived CDR1 and CDR2 are SGHVS and FNYEAQ. V lost 1 base, J lost 2 bases, and 10 bases stayed unmatched. The chain's CDR3 is CASSLEIAGGLGTYEQYF. CDR3 nucleotides: TGTGCCAGCAGCTTAGAAATAGCGGGAGGGTTGGGGACCTACGAGCAGTACTTC.

This rearrangement joins TRBV18 to TRBJ2-5; 12 nucleotides match TRBD2. This CDR3 has 16 amino acids. The V and J ends lost 8 bases and 1 base, in that order; junction bases with no gene match: 8. Germline CDR1 reads KGHSH; CDR2 reads LQKENI. CDR3 bases: TGTGCCAGCACTACCGCTAGCGGGAGGGCCCAAGAGACCCAGTACTTC. Translated, it gives CASTTASGRAQETQYF.

The J gene is TRBJ1-1, the V gene TRBV4-1; D is unclear. V lost 3 bases, J lost 2 bases, and 19 bases lay in between. Germline V lookup: CDR1 MGHRA, CDR2 YSYEKL. The CDR3 spans 17 residues. CDR3 nucleotide sequence: TGCGCCAGCAGCCATATTCAAGAGTCCCATTTCAACACTGAAGCTTTCTTT. Amino acids: CASSHIQESHFNTEAFF.

The chain uses TRBV21-1 and TRBJ2-7; TRBD1 reflects the table's D call only, with no check against the DNA. TRBV21-1 is shown as a pseudogene. The CDR3 runs 16 residues. CDR3 bases: TGTGCCAGCAGCATACATGACAGGGGTGGGCCCTACGAGCAGTACTTC. This sequence encodes CASSIHDRGGPYEQYF.

The V gene is TRBV5-4, the J gene TRBJ2-7, with D tentatively TRBD1 (5 bases). The germline V gene encodes CDR1 SGHNT and CDR2 YYREEE (reference sequence). V lost 0 bases and J lost 4, with 11 bases in between. The CDR3 totals 14 residues. CDR3 residues: CASSLASGNYEQYF. In DNA, the CDR3 is TGTGCCAGCAGCTTGGCCTCAGGGAATTACGAGCAGTACTTC.

The genes are TRBV29-1 and TRBJ2-5; 13 positions match TRBD2. Losses at the gene ends were 6 bases for V and 3 bases for J; bases not matched to a gene: 4. Germline V gene sequence: CDR1 SQVTM, CDR2 ANQGSEA. The CDR3 runs 14 residues. In DNA, the CDR3 is TGCAGCGTCGGACTAGCGGGAGAGGAAGAGACCCAGTACTTC. It translates to CSVGLAGEEETQYF.

A note on this clone: Other nucleotide sequences from this sample produce the same CDR3. J is TRBJ2-7 and V is TRBV7-2, with 8 bases aligning to TRBD2. Germline V gives CDR1 SGHTA, CDR2 FQGNSA. This CDR3 region has 15 residues. Trimming at V came to 1 base and at J to 1 base, leaving 3 bases not matched to a gene. The CDR3 nucleotides read TGTGCCAGCAGCTTAGGTAGCGGGGCGTCCTACGAGCAGTACTTC. Encoded protein: CASSLGSGASYEQYF.